Listed below are T cell receptor beta chains from one sample, sequenced in a study of CXCR3-negative and CXCR3-positive naive CD8 T cells. TCRdb re-analyzed the 5' RACE reads; it lists each CDR3 protein once, without DNA. This repertoire includes tens of thousands of distinct CDR3 sequences. Sequences were obtained from naive CXCR3+ CD8+ T cells from blood. These receptors were obtained from a human donor in good health. Some clones in this sample may be carry-over from other donors' samples. Each CDR3 is given with its conserved first and last residue. The order of the fields is J gene, V gene, CDR3 protein.

TRBJ2-3 | TRBV28 | CASSFGLAEYTDTQYF
TRBJ2-3 | TRBV28 | CASSRGQGARTDTQYF
TRBJ2-7 | TRBV7-6 | CASSLAAGLRNLSYEQYF
TRBJ1-1 | TRBV5-1 | CASSRTVNTEAFF
TRBJ2-7 | TRBV6-2/TRBV6-3 | CASRGQGSYEQYF
TRBJ2-7 | TRBV4-1 | CASSPAGSEQYF
TRBJ2-6 | TRBV20-1 | CSARAGRSSGANVLTF
TRBJ2-7 | TRBV7-9 | CASSLPSESRLNYEQYF
TRBJ2-7 | TRBV7-6 | CASSATGVYEQYF
TRBJ2-7 | TRBV28 | CASSLPLLAVEQYF
TRBJ1-1 | TRBV19 | CASSIPPAQAFF
TRBJ2-1 | TRBV11-2 | CASSLFTGGRQGEQFF
TRBJ2-6 | TRBV4-3 | CASSQDRDGANVLTF
TRBJ2-1 | TRBV4-3 | CASSPSQGRYNEQFF
TRBJ1-3 | TRBV28 | CASSSRRDTSGNTIYF
TRBJ2-1 | TRBV7-4 | CAILPACSGTSYNEQFF
TRBJ2-7 | TRBV7-2 | CASSPAYEQYF
TRBJ2-7 | TRBV29-1 | CSVETSGTTYEQYF
TRBJ1-1 | TRBV20-1 | CSARETGITEAFF
TRBJ1-5 | TRBV15 | CATRGNNQPQHF
TRBJ2-5 | TRBV28 | CASKSTSRSQETQYF
TRBJ2-1 | TRBV6-2/TRBV6-3 | CASTQGRSSYNEQFF
TRBJ2-5 | TRBV21-1 | CASSNMGPLQETQYF
TRBJ1-1 | TRBV7-9 | CASSYDAGTGTQNTEAFF
TRBJ2-1 | TRBV12-3/TRBV12-4 | CASSPGTSWNEQFF
TRBJ2-5 | TRBV3-1 | CASSQVPTSQETQYF
TRBJ2-7 | TRBV5-1 | CASSLVGTAYEQYF
TRBJ2-7 | TRBV29-1 | CSAYLSPDYEQYF